This is a list of T cell receptor beta chains from one sample in a study of CD8+CD57+ T cells in acquired aplastic anemia. TCRdb itself ran the reads through MiXCR, one entry per CDR3 protein. The data contain some 210,000 distinct CDR3 sequences, roughly 55% of them singletons. Sequences were obtained from sorted CD4+, CD8+, or CD8+CD57+ T cells (not recorded which) from PBMCs. Every receptor here comes from a human donor in good health. The CDR3 runs from the conserved cysteine through the conserved F or W. Fields, in order: CDR3 DNA, CDR3 protein, D gene, clone size, V gene, J gene. A D gene is named only where the DNA matches it firmly. A clone size is listed for some rows: how often the clone was seen (once, few, many), or a class if it is expanded.

TGCGCCAGCAGCTTGGGAGTAATGCAGCCCCAGCATTTT	CASSLGVMQPQHF	NA	many	TRBV5-1	TRBJ1-5
TGTGCCAGTATCCTACAGGGGTCGGCTGGCTACACCTTC	CASILQGSAGYTF	TRBD1	NA	TRBV12-3/TRBV12-4	TRBJ1-2
TGTGCCAGCAGCTTCGGGGGAAGAAACACTGAAGCTTTCTTT	CASSFGGRNTEAFF	NA	NA	TRBV7-6	TRBJ1-1
TGTGCCAGCAGCAAGACTGTCTATGGCTACACCTTC	CASSKTVYGYTF	NA	NA	TRBV11-3	TRBJ1-2
TGTGCCAGTAGTACAGGGACTAGCGGGGCAGATGAGCAGTTCTTC	CASSTGTSGADEQFF	TRBD2	NA	TRBV19	TRBJ2-1
TGTGCCAGCAATCCTGCGGGGGGGACGTACAATGAGCAGTTCTTC	CASNPAGGTYNEQFF	TRBD2	NA	TRBV12-3/TRBV12-4	TRBJ2-1
TGTGCCAGCAGTATGACGACAGGGGTCGGTGAAAAACTGTTTTTT	CASSMTTGVGEKLFF	TRBD1	NA	TRBV2	TRBJ1-4
TGTGCCAGCAGTTACTCCCTCGATCAGCCCCAGCATTTT	CASSYSLDQPQHF	NA	many	TRBV6-2/TRBV6-3	TRBJ1-5
TGTGCCAGCAGCTTGGGGGGACGACAGGCTTATCAGCCCCAGCATTTT	CASSLGGRQAYQPQHF	NA	many	TRBV5-8	TRBJ1-5
TGTGCCAGCAGCTTAGGCGGCAGGGCCATAGATACGCAGTATTTT	CASSLGGRAIDTQYF	NA	NA	TRBV7-3	TRBJ2-3
TGTGCCAGCAGTGTCATTGGGACTGGCGGGGGGTGCAATGAGCAGTTCTTC	CASSVIGTGGGCNEQFF	TRBD2	NA	TRBV25-1	TRBJ2-1
TGTGCCACCAGTGATACTACAGTGAACTACGAGCAGTACTTC	CATSDTTVNYEQYF	NA	NA	TRBV12-3/TRBV12-4	TRBJ2-7
TGCAGTGCGGGCAAATCCTACAATGAGCAGTTCTTC	CSAGKSYNEQFF	NA	NA	TRBV20-1	TRBJ2-1
TGCGCCAGCAGCCAATGGTCAGGGGGGGACGAGCAGTACTTC	CASSQWSGGDEQYF	NA	NA	TRBV4-1	TRBJ2-7
TGCAGTGCTAGCTTACCAGGGGATTATGGCTACACCTTC	CSASLPGDYGYTF	NA	NA	TRBV20-1	TRBJ1-2
TGTGCCAGTAGTTTTGGGACCGTCCAGGGGGTCTATGGCTACACCTTC	CASSFGTVQGVYGYTF	TRBD1	NA	TRBV19	TRBJ1-2
TGCAGCATACAGGGACCGACAGGGGGCCAAGCTTTCTTT	CSIQGPTGGQAFF	TRBD1	NA	TRBV29-1	TRBJ1-1
TGTGCCAGCAGTGAAGAACAGACCTATTCACCCCTCCACTTT	CASSEEQTYSPLHF	NA	NA	TRBV2	TRBJ1-6
TGTGCCAGCAGTCGACAGGGTTTGGGCACCGGGGAGCTGTTTTTT	CASSRQGLGTGELFF	TRBD1	many	TRBV12-3/TRBV12-4	TRBJ2-2
TGCAGCGTTGAGGAGGTGCAGGGTTTCTTT	CSVEEVQGFF	NA	NA	TRBV29-1	TRBJ1-1
TGCAGTGCTAGCGGGACTCTATCCTACAATGAGCAGTTCTTC	CSASGTLSYNEQFF	NA	once	TRBV20-1	TRBJ2-1
TGCAGTGCTAGAGAATTCGACAGCCACACTGAAGCTTTCTTT	CSAREFDSHTEAFF	NA	many	TRBV20-1	TRBJ1-1
TGTGCCAGCAGTTACTCAGCGGATAGAGGCTACACCTTC	CASSYSADRGYTF	NA	NA	TRBV6-5	TRBJ1-2
TGTGCCAGTAGTACAAAGACGGTCACAGATACGCAGTATTTT	CASSTKTVTDTQYF	NA	NA	TRBV19	TRBJ2-3
TGTGCCAGCAGCTTAATCCCGGGACAGGGGGTCTACAATGAGCAGTTCTTC	CASSLIPGQGVYNEQFF	TRBD1	many	TRBV7-6	TRBJ2-1
TGTGCCAGCAGCCGAGGGGGCGGGTACGAGCAGTACTTC	CASSRGGGYEQYF	TRBD1	NA	TRBV5-4	TRBJ2-7
TGTGCCAGCAGCGTAGCTGGGGAGGGGCCCTATAATTCACCCCTCCACTTT	CASSVAGEGPYNSPLHF	NA	NA	TRBV9	TRBJ1-6
TGCAGTGCTAGAGCCCGGGAGCTGTTTTTT	CSARARELFF	NA	NA	TRBV20-1	TRBJ2-2
TGTGCCAGCAGCTTTAACGGGGTGGGTGAAAAACTGTTTTTT	CASSFNGVGEKLFF	NA	once	TRBV5-1	TRBJ1-4